Listed below are T cell receptor beta chains from one sample, sequenced in a study of OX40 agonist ivuxolimab in advanced cancers. The table came from immunoSEQ multiplex PCR; TCRdb's copy has only in-frame clones and leaves some out. Of some 14,000 clones listed, about 93% are singletons. The source material was CD4+ or CD8+ T cells sorted from blood, sampled in a trial of the OX40 agonist ivuxolimab. The receptor set was obtained from an adult with an advanced solid tumor such as melanoma, head and neck, liver or kidney cancer. Each CDR3 is given with its conserved first and last residue. Each record gives: CDR3 length, J gene, V gene, D gene, clone size, CDR3 DNA, CDR3 protein. A D gene is named only where the DNA matches it firmly. The size of a clone is reported for some rows only, either as once, few or many, or as a class for expanded clones.

cdr3_length: 15
j_call: TRBJ1-1
v_call: TRBV10-3
d_call: TRBD1
clone_size: -
cdr3_nt: TGTGCCATCAGTGAGTCGGGCTGGGTAGGGGGCGAAGCTTTCTTT
cdr3_aa: CAISESGWVGGEAFF

cdr3_length: 13
j_call: TRBJ1-5
v_call: TRBV7-9
d_call: -
clone_size: -
cdr3_nt: TGTGCCAGCAGCCAGTTCACCGATCAGCCCCAGCATTTT
cdr3_aa: CASSQFTDQPQHF

cdr3_length: 16
j_call: TRBJ2-3
v_call: TRBV27
d_call: TRBD2
clone_size: -
cdr3_nt: TGTGCCAGCAGTCCCCCAGCGGGGGGTCACACAGATACGCAGTATTTT
cdr3_aa: CASSPPAGGHTDTQYF

cdr3_length: 15
j_call: TRBJ1-3
v_call: TRBV11-2
d_call: TRBD1
clone_size: -
cdr3_nt: TGTGCCAGCAGCCAAGGACAGGCCTCTTGGAACACCATATATTTT
cdr3_aa: CASSQGQASWNTIYF

cdr3_length: 14
j_call: TRBJ2-2
v_call: TRBV6-5
d_call: -
clone_size: -
cdr3_nt: TGTGCCAGCAGTTCACTACCTGACACCGGGGAGCTGTTTTTT
cdr3_aa: CASSSLPDTGELFF

cdr3_length: 15
j_call: TRBJ1-2
v_call: TRBV7-8
d_call: -
clone_size: -
cdr3_nt: TGTGCCAGCAGCCCTAGCCCGGGGTCGGACTATGGCTACACCTTC
cdr3_aa: CASSPSPGSDYGYTF

cdr3_length: 15
j_call: TRBJ2-3
v_call: TRBV29-1
d_call: TRBD1
clone_size: -
cdr3_nt: TGCAGCGTTATTCCGGGACAGAGCGTCACAGATACGCAGTATTTT
cdr3_aa: CSVIPGQSVTDTQYF

cdr3_length: 11
j_call: TRBJ2-1
v_call: TRBV2
d_call: -
clone_size: -
cdr3_nt: TGTGCCAGCAGTCCACGGCCGGAGCAGTTCTTC
cdr3_aa: CASSPRPEQFF

cdr3_length: 18
j_call: TRBJ2-2
v_call: TRBV6-1
d_call: -
clone_size: -
cdr3_nt: TGTGCCAGCAGTGAGCAGGGTTCATTAAGGCCAAACACCGGGGAGCTGTTTTTT
cdr3_aa: CASSEQGSLRPNTGELFF

cdr3_length: 12
j_call: TRBJ2-3
v_call: TRBV2
d_call: -
clone_size: -
cdr3_nt: TGTGCCAGCAGTGAAAGGACAGATACGCAGTATTTT
cdr3_aa: CASSERTDTQYF

cdr3_length: 14
j_call: TRBJ2-7
v_call: TRBV27
d_call: TRBD1
clone_size: -
cdr3_nt: TGTGCCAGCAGTTTACAGGGGGACCGTTACGAGCAGTACTTC
cdr3_aa: CASSLQGDRYEQYF

cdr3_length: 14
j_call: TRBJ2-1
v_call: TRBV30
d_call: TRBD2
clone_size: -
cdr3_nt: TGTGCCTGGGGCGAAATAGCGGGGTCGAATGAGCAGTTCTTC
cdr3_aa: CAWGEIAGSNEQFF

cdr3_length: 12
j_call: TRBJ1-2
v_call: TRBV6-5
d_call: -
clone_size: -
cdr3_nt: TGTGCCAGCAGGACACCAGGGTATGGCTACACCTTC
cdr3_aa: CASRTPGYGYTF

cdr3_length: 17
j_call: TRBJ1-5
v_call: TRBV2
d_call: -
clone_size: -
cdr3_nt: TGTGCCAGCAGTCCCCGCGACCGCCGGGACACCTATCAGCCCCAGCATTTT
cdr3_aa: CASSPRDRRDTYQPQHF

cdr3_length: 17
j_call: TRBJ1-4
v_call: TRBV19
d_call: TRBD1
clone_size: once
cdr3_nt: TGTGCCAGTAGCGCCGGAGGACAGGGTCGGGCTAATGAAAAACTGTTTTTT
cdr3_aa: CASSAGGQGRANEKLFF

cdr3_length: 16
j_call: TRBJ2-5
v_call: TRBV18
d_call: -
clone_size: -
cdr3_nt: TGTGCCAGCTCACCCAGCGGGCGGACCCCCCCAGAGACCCAGTACTTC
cdr3_aa: CASSPSGRTPPETQYF

cdr3_length: 13
j_call: TRBJ2-1
v_call: TRBV14
d_call: -
clone_size: -
cdr3_nt: TGTGCCAGCAGCCAAGGAACGACAACCGAGCAGTTCTTC
cdr3_aa: CASSQGTTTEQFF

cdr3_length: 16
j_call: TRBJ2-7
v_call: TRBV4-1
d_call: -
clone_size: -
cdr3_nt: TGCGCCAGCAGCCAAGATCCGTCAGGGAATAGGTACGAGCAGTACTTC
cdr3_aa: CASSQDPSGNRYEQYF

cdr3_length: 14
j_call: TRBJ1-5
v_call: TRBV11-2
d_call: TRBD1
clone_size: -
cdr3_nt: TGTGCCAGCTTTGACAGGGATAGCAATCAGCCCCAGCATTTT
cdr3_aa: CASFDRDSNQPQHF

cdr3_length: 15
j_call: TRBJ2-5
v_call: TRBV7-9
d_call: -
clone_size: -
cdr3_nt: TGTGCCAGCAGCTTAGGGGCTGCGTACCAAGAGACCCAGTACTTC
cdr3_aa: CASSLGAAYQETQYF

cdr3_length: 14
j_call: TRBJ2-7
v_call: TRBV4-1
d_call: TRBD1
clone_size: -
cdr3_nt: TGCGCCAGCAGCTGGGACAGGGGGGTCTACGAGCAGTACTTC
cdr3_aa: CASSWDRGVYEQYF

cdr3_length: 14
j_call: TRBJ1-2
v_call: TRBV30
d_call: -
clone_size: -
cdr3_nt: TGTGCCTGGAGTGGTACGGGGGGGGACGATGGCTACACCTTC
cdr3_aa: CAWSGTGGDDGYTF

cdr3_length: 13
j_call: TRBJ2-7
v_call: TRBV13
d_call: -
clone_size: -
cdr3_nt: TGTGCCAGCAGCTTCCGGGGGACCTACGAGCAGTACTTC
cdr3_aa: CASSFRGTYEQYF

cdr3_length: 16
j_call: TRBJ2-3
v_call: TRBV5-4
d_call: TRBD2
clone_size: -
cdr3_nt: TGTGCCAGCAGCTTCTCCCTAGCGGGGGGGTTGGATACGCAGTATTTT
cdr3_aa: CASSFSLAGGLDTQYF

cdr3_length: 11
j_call: TRBJ1-3
v_call: TRBV19
d_call: -
clone_size: -
cdr3_nt: TGTGCCGGGGATATCGGAAACACCATATATTTT
cdr3_aa: CAGDIGNTIYF

cdr3_length: 17
j_call: TRBJ2-3
v_call: TRBV28
d_call: -
clone_size: -
cdr3_nt: TGTGCCAGCAGTCCCCCGGGCGGGGAACTTAGCACAGATACGCAGTATTTT
cdr3_aa: CASSPPGGELSTDTQYF

cdr3_length: 14
j_call: TRBJ1-1
v_call: TRBV7-9
d_call: -
clone_size: -
cdr3_nt: TGTGCCAGCAGCTTAGGGGCCGGGACCGGGGTTGGGCTCTTT
cdr3_aa: CASSLGAGTGVGLF

cdr3_length: 16
j_call: TRBJ2-7
v_call: TRBV11-2
d_call: TRBD2
clone_size: -
cdr3_nt: TGTGCCAGCAGCGCCACGTTTGGGGAGGGGTCCTACGAGCAGTACTTC
cdr3_aa: CASSATFGEGSYEQYF

cdr3_length: 13
j_call: TRBJ2-7
v_call: TRBV16
d_call: -
clone_size: -
cdr3_nt: TGTGCCAGCAGCCGGACTATTGCCTACGAGCAGTACTTC
cdr3_aa: CASSRTIAYEQYF

cdr3_length: 12
j_call: TRBJ2-2
v_call: TRBV25-1
d_call: -
clone_size: -
cdr3_nt: TGTGCCAGCACCTCAGGGGCCGGGGAGCTGTTTTTT
cdr3_aa: CASTSGAGELFF

cdr3_length: 16
j_call: TRBJ1-3
v_call: TRBV27
d_call: -
clone_size: -
cdr3_nt: TGTGCCAGCAGTCTATTCCGACAGAGCTCTGGAAACACCATATATTTT
cdr3_aa: CASSLFRQSSGNTIYF

cdr3_length: 11
j_call: TRBJ1-3
v_call: TRBV6-5
d_call: -
clone_size: once
cdr3_nt: TGTGCCAGCAGAAATTGGGCCACCATATATTTT
cdr3_aa: CASRNWATIYF